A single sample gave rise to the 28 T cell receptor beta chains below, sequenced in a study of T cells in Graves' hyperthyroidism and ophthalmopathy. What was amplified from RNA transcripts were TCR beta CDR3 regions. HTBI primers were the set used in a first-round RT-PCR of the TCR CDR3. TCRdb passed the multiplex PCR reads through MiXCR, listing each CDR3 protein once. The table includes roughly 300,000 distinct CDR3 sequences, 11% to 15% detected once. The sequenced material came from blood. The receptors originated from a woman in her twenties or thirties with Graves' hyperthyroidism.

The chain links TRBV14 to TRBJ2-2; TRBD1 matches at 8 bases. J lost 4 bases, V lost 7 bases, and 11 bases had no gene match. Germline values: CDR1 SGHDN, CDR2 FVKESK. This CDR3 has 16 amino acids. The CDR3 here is CASTRQGPLGTGELFF. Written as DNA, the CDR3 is TGTGCCAGCACGAGACAGGGGCCTTTGGGCACCGGGGAGCTGTTTTTT.

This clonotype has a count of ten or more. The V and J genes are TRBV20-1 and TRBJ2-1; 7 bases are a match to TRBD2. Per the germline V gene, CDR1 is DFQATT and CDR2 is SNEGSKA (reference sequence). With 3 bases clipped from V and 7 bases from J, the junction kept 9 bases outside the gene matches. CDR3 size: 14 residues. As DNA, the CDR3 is TGCAGTGCTAGCGGGGCGGGAGTCGGAAATGAGCAGTTCTTC. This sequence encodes CSASGAGVGNEQFF.

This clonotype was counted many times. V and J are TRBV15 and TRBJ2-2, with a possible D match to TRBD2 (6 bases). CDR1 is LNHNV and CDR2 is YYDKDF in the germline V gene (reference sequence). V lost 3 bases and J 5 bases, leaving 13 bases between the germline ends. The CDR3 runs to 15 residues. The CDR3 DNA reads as TGTGCCACCAGCAGTTCAGCGCGGGGTACCGGGGAGCTGTTTTTT. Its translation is CATSSSARGTGELFF.

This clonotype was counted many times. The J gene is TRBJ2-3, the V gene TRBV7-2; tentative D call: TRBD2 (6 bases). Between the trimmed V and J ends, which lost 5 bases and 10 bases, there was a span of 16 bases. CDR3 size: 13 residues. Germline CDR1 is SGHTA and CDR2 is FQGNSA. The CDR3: CASSDDQGLAQYF. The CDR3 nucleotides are TGTGCCAGCAGCGATGATCAGGGACTGGCGCAGTATTTT. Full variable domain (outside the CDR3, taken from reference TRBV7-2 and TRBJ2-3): GAGVSQSPSNKVTEKGKDVELRCDPISGHTALYWYRQSLGQGLEFLIYFQGNSAPDKSGLPSDRFSAERTGGSVSTLTIQRTQQEDSAVYLCASSDDQGLAQYFGPGTRLTVL.

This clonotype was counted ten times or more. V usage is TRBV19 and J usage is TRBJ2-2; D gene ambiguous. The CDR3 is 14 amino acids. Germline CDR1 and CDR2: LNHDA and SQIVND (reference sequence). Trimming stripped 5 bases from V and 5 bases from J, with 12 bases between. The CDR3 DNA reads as TGTGCCAGTAGTCTCCATTCCGGAACCGGGGAGCTGTTTTTT. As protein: CASSLHSGTGELFF.

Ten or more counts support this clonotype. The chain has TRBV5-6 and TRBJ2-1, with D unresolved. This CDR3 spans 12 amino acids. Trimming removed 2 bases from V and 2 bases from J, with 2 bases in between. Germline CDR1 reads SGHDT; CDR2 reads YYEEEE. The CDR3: CASSFAYNEQFF. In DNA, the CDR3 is TGTGCCAGCAGCTTTGCCTACAATGAGCAGTTCTTC.

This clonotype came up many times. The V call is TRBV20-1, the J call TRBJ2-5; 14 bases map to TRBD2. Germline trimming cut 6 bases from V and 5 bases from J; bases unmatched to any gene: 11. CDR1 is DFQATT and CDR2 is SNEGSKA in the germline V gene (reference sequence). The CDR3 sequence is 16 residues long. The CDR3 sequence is CSARAGTSGSLETQYF. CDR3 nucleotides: TGCAGTGCGCGAGCCGGGACTAGCGGGAGTTTGGAGACCCAGTACTTC.

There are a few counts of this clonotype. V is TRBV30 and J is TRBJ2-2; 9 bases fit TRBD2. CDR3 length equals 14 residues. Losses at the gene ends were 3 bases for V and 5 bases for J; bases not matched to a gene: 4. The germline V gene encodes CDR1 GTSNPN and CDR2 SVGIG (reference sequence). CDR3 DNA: TGTGCCTGGAGGGGGCTAGCGGGGACCGGGGAGCTGTTTTTT. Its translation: CAWRGLAGTGELFF.

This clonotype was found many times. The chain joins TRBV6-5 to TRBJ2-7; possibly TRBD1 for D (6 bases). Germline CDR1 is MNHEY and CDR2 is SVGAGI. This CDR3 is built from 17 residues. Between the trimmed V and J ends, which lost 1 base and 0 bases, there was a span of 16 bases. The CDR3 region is CASSYLNPGHTSYEQYF. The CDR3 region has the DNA TGTGCCAGCAGTTACTTAAACCCGGGACACACCTCCTACGAGCAGTACTTC.

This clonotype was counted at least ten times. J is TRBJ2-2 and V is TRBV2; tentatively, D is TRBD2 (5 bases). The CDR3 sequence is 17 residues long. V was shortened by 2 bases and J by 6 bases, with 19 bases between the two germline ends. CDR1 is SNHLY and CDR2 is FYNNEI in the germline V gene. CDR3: CASSEPPPRGWAGELFF. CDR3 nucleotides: TGTGCCAGCAGTGAACCCCCCCCCCGAGGGTGGGCCGGGGAGCTGTTTTTT.

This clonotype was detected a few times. The DNA of the CDR3 is TGTGCCAGCAGCCAAAAATACGGGCCCAAGAGGAACACCGGGGAGCTGTTTTTT. Protein: CASSQKYGPKRNTGELFF. This sequence joins TRBV7-9 and TRBJ2-2; unclear D gene. Germline-derived CDR1 and CDR2 are SEHNR and FQNEAQ (reference sequence). V gave up 5 bases and J gave up 1 base, with 20 bases separating them. The length of the CDR3 is 18 residues.

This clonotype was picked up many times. The CDR3 bases are TGTGCCAGCAGCTTAGTTTACCGAGGCCTCGGGGCCAACGTCCTGACTTTC. It translates to CASSLVYRGLGANVLTF. The chain employs TRBV7-9 and TRBJ2-6; D remains ambiguous. CDR1 is SEHNR and CDR2 is FQNEAQ in the germline V gene (reference sequence). V was clipped by 1 base and J by 4 bases, with 14 bases between them. CDR3 length equals 17 residues.

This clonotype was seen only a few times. As DNA, the CDR3 is TGCGCCAGCAGCAGCGGGGACTCCTACAATGAGCAGTTCTTC. It translates to CASSSGDSYNEQFF. The V call is TRBV10-2, the J call TRBJ2-1, with TRBD2 matching over 7 bases. Germline values: CDR1 WSHSY, CDR2 SAAADI. The CDR3 extends over 14 amino acids. V lost 6 bases and J lost 0; bases outside the gene matches: 2.

CDR3 bases: TGTGCCAGCAGCTTGGGAAAGAACAGGGCGAGGACTGAAGCTTTCTTT. As protein: CASSLGKNRARTEAFF. The chain couples TRBV7-6 to TRBJ1-1; weak D call: TRBD1 (6 bases). This CDR3 comprises 16 residues. CDR1 and CDR2 (germline): SGHVS, FNYEAQ. Trimming pared 3 bases from V and 5 bases from J, leaving 19 bases between.

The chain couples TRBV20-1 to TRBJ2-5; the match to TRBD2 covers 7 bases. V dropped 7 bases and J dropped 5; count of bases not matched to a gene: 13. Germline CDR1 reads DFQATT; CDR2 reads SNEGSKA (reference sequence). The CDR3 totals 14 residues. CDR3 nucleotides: TGCAGTGTCGCCTCGGGGGGAGGGCCCGAGACCCAGTACTTC. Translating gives CSVASGGGPETQYF.

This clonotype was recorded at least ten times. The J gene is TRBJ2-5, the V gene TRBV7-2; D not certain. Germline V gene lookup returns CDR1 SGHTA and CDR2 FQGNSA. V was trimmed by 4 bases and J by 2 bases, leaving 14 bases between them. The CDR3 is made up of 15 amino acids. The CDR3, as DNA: TGTGCCAGCAGCTCCGACGGCCTTCGACAAGAGACCCAGTACTTC. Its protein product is CASSSDGLRQETQYF.

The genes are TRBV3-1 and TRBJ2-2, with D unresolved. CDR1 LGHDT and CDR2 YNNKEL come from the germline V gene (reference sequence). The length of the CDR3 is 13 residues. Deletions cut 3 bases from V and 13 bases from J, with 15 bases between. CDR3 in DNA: TGTGCCAGCAGCCACCTTGACGGAGAGGTGCTGTTTTTT. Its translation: CASSHLDGEVLFF.

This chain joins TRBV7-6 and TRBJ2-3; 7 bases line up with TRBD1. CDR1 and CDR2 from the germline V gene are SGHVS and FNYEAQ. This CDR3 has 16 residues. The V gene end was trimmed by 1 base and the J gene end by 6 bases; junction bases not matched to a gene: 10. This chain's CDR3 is CASSLEGTARRDTQYF. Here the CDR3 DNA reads TGTGCCAGCAGCTTAGAAGGGACAGCCCGGCGGGATACGCAGTATTTT.

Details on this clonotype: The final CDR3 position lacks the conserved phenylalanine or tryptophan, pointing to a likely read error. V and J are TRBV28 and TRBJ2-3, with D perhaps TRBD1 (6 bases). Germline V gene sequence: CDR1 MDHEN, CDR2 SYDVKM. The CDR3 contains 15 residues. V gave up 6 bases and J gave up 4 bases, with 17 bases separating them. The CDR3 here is CASSTLQGMADTQYV. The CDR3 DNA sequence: TGTGCCAGCAGCACCTTACAGGGAATGGCAGATACGCAGTATGTT.

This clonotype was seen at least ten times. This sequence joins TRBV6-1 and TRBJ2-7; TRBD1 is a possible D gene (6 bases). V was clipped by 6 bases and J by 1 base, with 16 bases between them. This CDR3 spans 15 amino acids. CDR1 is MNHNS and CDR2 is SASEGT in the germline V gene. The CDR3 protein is CASRVTGTSSYEQYF. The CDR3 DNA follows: TGTGCCAGCAGGGTTACAGGGACGTCGTCCTACGAGCAGTACTTC.

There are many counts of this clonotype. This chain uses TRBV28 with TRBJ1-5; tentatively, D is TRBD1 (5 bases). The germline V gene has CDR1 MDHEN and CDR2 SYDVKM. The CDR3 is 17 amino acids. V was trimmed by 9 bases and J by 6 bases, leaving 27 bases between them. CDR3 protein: CASMVSPAGRVGQPQHF. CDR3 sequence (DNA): TGTGCCAGTATGGTGAGTCCTGCAGGGCGTGTGGGTCAGCCCCAGCATTTT.

Here the CDR3 reads CASSSGTPFLYEQYF. The CDR3 nucleotides are TGTGCCAGCAGCTCCGGGACCCCATTTTTATACGAGCAGTACTTC. This chain links TRBV3-1 with TRBJ2-7; the D gene could be TRBD1 or TRBD2 (5 bases each). CDR1 LGHDT and CDR2 YNNKEL come from the germline V gene (reference sequence). The CDR3 sequence is 15 residues long. V was clipped by 5 bases and J by 4 bases, with 18 bases between them.

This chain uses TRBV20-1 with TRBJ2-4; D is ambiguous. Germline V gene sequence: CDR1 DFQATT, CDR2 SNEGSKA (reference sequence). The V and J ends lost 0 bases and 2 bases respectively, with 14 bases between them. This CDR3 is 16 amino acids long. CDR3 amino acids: CSARDEVSRTKNIQYF. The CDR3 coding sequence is TGCAGTGCTAGAGATGAGGTTAGCAGAACCAAAAACATTCAGTACTTC.

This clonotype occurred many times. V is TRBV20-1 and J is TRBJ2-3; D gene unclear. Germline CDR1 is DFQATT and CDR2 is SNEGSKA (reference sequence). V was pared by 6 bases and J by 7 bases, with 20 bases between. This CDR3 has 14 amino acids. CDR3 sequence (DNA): TGCAGTGCAGAGAGGAGTCGAACGGAGAATACGCAGTATTTT. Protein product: CSAERSRTENTQYF.

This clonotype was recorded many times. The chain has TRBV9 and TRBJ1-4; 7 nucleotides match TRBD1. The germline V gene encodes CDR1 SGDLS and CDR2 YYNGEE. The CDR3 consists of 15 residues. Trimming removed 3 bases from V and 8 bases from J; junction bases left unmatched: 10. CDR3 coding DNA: TGTGCCAGCAGCGGACAAGCCGGGACAGAGGAAAAACTGTTTTTT. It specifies CASSGQAGTEEKLFF.

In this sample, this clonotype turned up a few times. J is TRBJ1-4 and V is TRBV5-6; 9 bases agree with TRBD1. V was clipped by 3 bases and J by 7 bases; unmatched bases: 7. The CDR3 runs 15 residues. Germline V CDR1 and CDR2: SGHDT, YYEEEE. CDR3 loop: CASSSPGQGGEKLFF. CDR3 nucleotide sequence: TGTGCCAGCAGCTCGCCGGGACAGGGAGGTGAAAAACTGTTTTTT.

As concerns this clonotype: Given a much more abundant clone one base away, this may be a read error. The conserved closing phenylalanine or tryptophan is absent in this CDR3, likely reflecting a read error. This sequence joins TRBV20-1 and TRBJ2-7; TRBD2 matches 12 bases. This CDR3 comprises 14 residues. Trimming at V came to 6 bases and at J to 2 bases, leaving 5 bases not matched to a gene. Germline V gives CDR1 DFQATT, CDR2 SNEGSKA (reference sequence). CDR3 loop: CSARTSGMTYEQYL. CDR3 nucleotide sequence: TGCAGTGCCAGGACTAGCGGGATGACCTACGAGCAGTACCTC.

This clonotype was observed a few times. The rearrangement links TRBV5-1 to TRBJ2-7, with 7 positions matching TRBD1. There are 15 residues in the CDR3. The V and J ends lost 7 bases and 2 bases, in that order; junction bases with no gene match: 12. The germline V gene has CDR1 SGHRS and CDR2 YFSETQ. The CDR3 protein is CASSPTTGFTYEQYF. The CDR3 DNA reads TGCGCCAGCTCCCCTACGACAGGGTTCACCTACGAGCAGTACTTC.